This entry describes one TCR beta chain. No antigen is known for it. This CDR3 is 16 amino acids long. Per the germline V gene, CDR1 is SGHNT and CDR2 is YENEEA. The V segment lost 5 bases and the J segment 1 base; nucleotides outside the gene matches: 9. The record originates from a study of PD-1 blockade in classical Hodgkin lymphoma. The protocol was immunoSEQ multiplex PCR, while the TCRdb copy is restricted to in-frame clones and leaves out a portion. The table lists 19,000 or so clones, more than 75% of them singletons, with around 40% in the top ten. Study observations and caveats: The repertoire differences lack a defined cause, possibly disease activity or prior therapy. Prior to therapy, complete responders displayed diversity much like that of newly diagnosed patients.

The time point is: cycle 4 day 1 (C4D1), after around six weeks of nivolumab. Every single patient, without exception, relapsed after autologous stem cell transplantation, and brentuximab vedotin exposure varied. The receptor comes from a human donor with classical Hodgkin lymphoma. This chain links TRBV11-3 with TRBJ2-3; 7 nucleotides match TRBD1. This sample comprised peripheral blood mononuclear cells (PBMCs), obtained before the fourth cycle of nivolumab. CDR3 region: CASSGTGELGTDTQYF. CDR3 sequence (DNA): TGTGCCAGCAGCGGCACAGGGGAGCTGGGCACAGATACGCAGTATTTT.